The rows below give T cell receptor beta chains drawn from one sample of a study of regulatory T cells in long-lasting Graves disease. TCRdb re-analysed the multiplex PCR reads in MiXCR, keeping a single row per CDR3 protein. The sample lists some 560,000 distinct CDR3 sequences, around 16% occurring once. This sample also belongs to another study, concerning T cells in Graves' hyperthyroidism and ophthalmopathy.

The sample consisted of peripheral blood mononuclear cells (PBMCs), taken at new diagnosis, from a patient treated with antithyroid drugs. These receptors were taken from a woman aged 35-60 years with Graves disease. Each CDR3 is given without its conserved first and last residue.

J,V,CDR3
TRBJ2-7,TRBV5-4,ASSLDGLPYEQY
TRBJ2-7,TRBV9,ASSVPPGAPSYEQY
TRBJ1-3,TRBV29-1,SVERQRNTIY
TRBJ2-2,TRBV6-2/TRBV6-3,ASRSVRDTYTGELF
TRBJ2-3,TRBV29-1,SVEGVAGAYTDTQY
TRBJ2-7,TRBV5-1,ASSLSRTVPYEQY
TRBJ2-5,TRBV6-1,ASMTSGGAVVETQY
TRBJ1-5,TRBV7-2,ASSSSPWPQH
TRBJ1-2,TRBV12-3/TRBV12-4,ASSPSDGGIYGYT
TRBJ1-1,TRBV12-3/TRBV12-4,ASRPGTPNTEAF
TRBJ2-7,TRBV6-1,ASSTGSLTYEQY
TRBJ2-5,TRBV4-1,ASSQDLAGGQETQY
TRBJ1-5,TRBV10-3,AIKGEQGHQPQH
TRBJ1-2,TRBV11-2,ASRPIDRNYGYT
TRBJ2-3,TRBV12-3/TRBV12-4,ASGLAGGLTDTQY
TRBJ2-1,TRBV3-1,ASSHSPGANIYNEQF
TRBJ2-7,TRBV4-2,ASSADRFNYEQY
TRBJ2-2,TRBV11-2,ASSLGVKSGELF
TRBJ2-1,TRBV2,ASRGQFYNEQF
TRBJ1-4,TRBV12-3/TRBV12-4,ASSRTGLGNEKLF
TRBJ1-1,TRBV30,AWKRGPNTEAF
TRBJ1-6,TRBV10-3,AISEAGRDSPLH
TRBJ2-2,TRBV4-1,ASSQPTGTTGELF
TRBJ1-2,TRBV29-1,SVEEPGTGIHYGYT
TRBJ2-1,TRBV6-5,ASSSRGGVNEQF
TRBJ2-3,TRBV20-1,SATPASRTDTQY
TRBJ1-1,TRBV24-1,ATSDLSGGAF
TRBJ2-5,TRBV20-1,SARRDTKETQY
TRBJ2-3,TRBV6-2/TRBV6-3,ASSYSRPLPADTQY
TRBJ1-2,TRBV6-1,ATKGGAVYGYT